This T cell receptor beta chain was recovered during a study of T cells in localized non-small cell lung cancer. The data were produced by immunoSEQ multiplex PCR, yet TCRdb's version contains in-frame clones alone and is incomplete. The data show about 51,000 clones, roughly 79% seen once. The CDR3 sequence is 16 residues long. Germline V lookup: CDR1 MNHNY, CDR2 SVGAGI (reference sequence). Trimming took 5 bases from V and 5 from J; bases not matched to a gene: 10. The source material was peripheral blood mononuclear cells, sampled before any cancer treatment. This clonotype was obtained from a man between 40 and 70 years old with stage III lung adenocarcinoma. V usage is TRBV6-6 and J usage is TRBJ2-7; the match to TRBD2 covers 12 bases. CDR3 loop: CASSASGGAGYHEQYF. CDR3 sequence (DNA): TGTGCCAGCAGTGCTAGCGGGGGGGCTGGCTACCACGAGCAGTACTTC.